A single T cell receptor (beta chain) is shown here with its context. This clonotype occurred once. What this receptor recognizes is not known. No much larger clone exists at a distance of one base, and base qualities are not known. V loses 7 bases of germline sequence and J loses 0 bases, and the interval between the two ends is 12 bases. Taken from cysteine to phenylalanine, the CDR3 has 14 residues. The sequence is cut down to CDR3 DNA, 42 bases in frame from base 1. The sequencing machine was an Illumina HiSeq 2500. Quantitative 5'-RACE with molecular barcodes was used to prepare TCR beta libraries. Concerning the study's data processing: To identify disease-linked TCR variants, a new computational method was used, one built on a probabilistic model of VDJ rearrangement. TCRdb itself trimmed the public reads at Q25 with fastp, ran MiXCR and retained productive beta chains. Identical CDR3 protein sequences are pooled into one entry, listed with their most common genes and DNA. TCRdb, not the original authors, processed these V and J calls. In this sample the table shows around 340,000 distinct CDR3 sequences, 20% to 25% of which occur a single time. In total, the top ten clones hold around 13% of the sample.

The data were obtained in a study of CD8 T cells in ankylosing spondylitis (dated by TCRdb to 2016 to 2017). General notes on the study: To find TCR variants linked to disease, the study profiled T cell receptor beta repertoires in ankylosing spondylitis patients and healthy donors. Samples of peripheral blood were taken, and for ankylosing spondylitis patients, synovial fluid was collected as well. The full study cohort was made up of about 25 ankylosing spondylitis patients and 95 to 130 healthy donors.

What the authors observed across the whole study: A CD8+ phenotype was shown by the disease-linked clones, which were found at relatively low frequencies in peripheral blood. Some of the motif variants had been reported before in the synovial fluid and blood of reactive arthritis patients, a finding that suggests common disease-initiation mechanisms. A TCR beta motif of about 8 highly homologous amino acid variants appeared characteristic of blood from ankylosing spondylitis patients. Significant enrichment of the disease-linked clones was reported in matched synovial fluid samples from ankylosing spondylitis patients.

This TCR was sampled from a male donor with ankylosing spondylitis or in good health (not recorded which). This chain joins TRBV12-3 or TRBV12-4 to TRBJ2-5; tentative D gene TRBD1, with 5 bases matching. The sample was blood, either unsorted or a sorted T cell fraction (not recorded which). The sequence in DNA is TGTGCCAGCAATTCTAGGGGCGACCAAGAGACCCAGTACTTC. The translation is CASNSRGDQETQYF.